The rows below give T cell receptor beta chains drawn from one sample of a study of a mutant IDH1 vaccine in newly diagnosed glioma. Using immunoSEQ multiplex PCR, the repertoire was profiled, and TCRdb retains in-frame clones only, with some absent. The sample includes tens of thousands of clones, about 80% of them seen just once. Their antigens remain unidentified. Specimen: PBMCs, collected from a glioma patient whose treatment included an IDH1 peptide vaccine. The receptors here all came from a man aged 18 to 35 with glioma. Each CDR3 is given without its conserved first and last residue. Each record gives: CDR3 protein, V gene, CDR3 length.

ASSLAGGSHTGELF TRBV7-8 14
ASSLRAGYQPQH TRBV27 12
ASSLAGLVTNYGYT TRBV5-6 14
AWRKARTAINYGYT TRBV30 14
ASSQDRGPYEQY TRBV7-2 12
ASSNRISGASTDTQY TRBV19 15
ASSRSGRAGDEQF TRBV6-5 13
ATSPSMNTEAF TRBV15 11
ASSIGSGPTGELF TRBV7-7 13
ASSPLARETQY TRBV7-9 11
ATSRDHGNNEQF TRBV15 12
ASSACKGATSNEQF TRBV10-1 14
ASSLHGGDAEAF TRBV18 12
ASSVQGAPAGELF TRBV6-5 13
ASSIDARNTEAF TRBV19 12
ASSPRAGRSYNEQF TRBV2 14
ASNKQGRTDTQY TRBV5-1 12
ASSSGQGTGNTIY TRBV4-2 13
ASSQDRTEYQPQH TRBV23-1 13
ASSFKQGYYEQY TRBV27 12
ASSQEVGSPHSEQF TRBV4-2 14
ASSPEGWTEAF TRBV7-3 11
ASSEWFGSSGNTIY TRBV2 14
AMGKQGNEQY TRBV10-3 10
AISESGGQGLDEQF TRBV10-3 14
ASNDLGLAVITDTQY TRBV9 15
ASSLNPGNTGELF TRBV7-2 13